The TCR beta chain under discussion was sequenced for a study of cytomegalovirus exposure and HLA in healthy donors. Looking at the study overall: Unique TCR beta sequences numbering some 120 million came from 150 million to 200 million T cells in an earlier analysis. Study results and limitations: When a later analysis was performed, an Asian-associated ancestry cluster reportedly had fewer N-insertions than the approximately 680-donor mean. Productive status was seen about 87% or about 30% of the time for most TCR beta V segments in an earlier analysis. Immune exposure information available was restricted to CMV serostatus.

About this clone: Its antigen is as yet unknown.

PCR primers comprised 60 Vbeta and 13 Jbeta primers. TCRdb's copy holds only in-frame clones and misses some; the assay was immunoSEQ multiplex PCR. The sample has roughly 120,000 clones; 80% to 85% are singletons. With 0 bases removed from V and 2 bases from J, the gap between germline ends came to 8 bases. The CDR3 is 15 residues long. The V gene's germline CDR1 is MGHRA and CDR2 YSYEKL. This TCR was sampled from a man aged 25-40 years in good health and CMV-seropositive. The sample taken for sequencing was PBMCs. The chain employs TRBV4-1 and TRBJ1-3; D gene uncertain. CDR3 loop: CASSQDRKPGNTIYF. CDR3 sequence (DNA): TGCGCCAGCAGCCAAGACAGGAAACCTGGAAACACCATATATTTT.